One and the same sample provided the 9 T cell receptor beta chains below, sequenced in a study of CD8 T cells in ankylosing spondylitis (dated by TCRdb to the late 2010s). Broader findings and caveats from the paper: A TCR beta motif of fewer than 10 highly homologous amino acid variants appeared characteristic of blood from ankylosing spondylitis patients.

The library was obtained by 5' RACE. The sequencing machine was an Illumina HiSeq 2500. The raw public reads went through TCRdb reprocessing: fastp at Q25, MiXCR clone calling, in-frame beta chains kept. Each entry merges the rows of one CDR3 protein and shows their most common DNA and genes. Here the sample has tens of thousands of distinct CDR3 sequences; approximately 8.9% occur a single time. The biggest ten clones account for approximately 30% of the sample. The antigens these receptors bind are not known. Sequenced material: blood, either unsorted or a sorted T cell fraction (not recorded which). These receptors came from a male donor with ankylosing spondylitis.

This clonotype was counted many times. V gene TRBV29-1 combines with J gene TRBJ2-7; 7 nucleotides match TRBD1. Germline V gene data show CDR1 as SQVTM and CDR2 as ANQGSEA. V lost 2 bases, J lost 5 bases, and 9 bases stayed unmatched. This CDR3 is 14 amino acids long. CDR3 DNA sequence: TGCAGCGTTGAAAATTTCGACAGGGTCGACGAGCAGTACTTC. Its translation is CSVENFDRVDEQYF.

The DNA for the CDR3 is TGTGCCAGCGGGTGGCGGGGGCTAAACACTGAAGCTTTCTTT. Its translation is CASGWRGLNTEAFF. The genes are TRBV27 and TRBJ1-1, with D tentatively TRBD1 (6 bases). Per the germline V gene, CDR1 is MNHEY and CDR2 is SMNVEV (reference sequence). Trimming cost V 8 bases and J 2 bases, with 15 bases left between them. The CDR3 is 14 amino acids.

This clonotype occurred many times. V usage is TRBV12-3 or TRBV12-4 and J usage is TRBJ2-4; D unclear. The CDR3 totals 12 residues. Trimming took 3 bases from V and 14 from J, leaving 14 bases between them. The CDR3 bases are TGTGCCAGCAGTTTGTCCCCCAGTGGAGAGTACTTC. This gives the protein CASSLSPSGEYF.

This rearrangement joins TRBV5-1 to TRBJ2-3; D gene ambiguous. V was shortened by 6 bases and J by 5 bases, with 10 bases between the two germline ends. Germline loops: CDR1 SGHRS, CDR2 YFSETQ. There are 12 residues in the CDR3. The CDR3 spells CASKIRGDTQYF. CDR3 coding DNA: TGCGCCAGCAAGATTCGTGGAGATACGCAGTATTTT.

This chain joins TRBV2 and TRBJ1-1; 7 bases agree with TRBD1. Germline-derived CDR1 and CDR2 are SNHLY and FYNNEI. J was trimmed by 7 bases and V by 5 bases; bases with no gene match: 7. The CDR3 runs to 13 residues. The CDR3 bases are TGTGCCAGCAGTACCGGGACAGCCCTTGAAGCTTTCTTT. Translated, it gives CASSTGTALEAFF.

V usage is TRBV7-9 and J usage is TRBJ2-1; 7 bases match TRBD1. The trim removed 5 bases at V and 7 bases at J, leaving 14 bases unmatched. This CDR3 comprises 16 residues. Germline assignment: CDR1 SEHNR and CDR2 FQNEAQ (reference sequence). The DNA of the CDR3 is TGTGCCAGCAGCACCTACGACAGGGCGGCCGGGAATGAGCAGTTCTTC. Protein: CASSTYDRAAGNEQFF.

This clonotype came up a few times. This rearrangement joins TRBV12-3 or TRBV12-4 to TRBJ2-5, with 9 positions matching TRBD2. Unmatched junction bases numbered 6, after V lost 0 bases and J lost 4 bases. The CDR3 length is 16 residues. CDR3 nucleotides: TGTGCCAGCAGTTTAGCGGCGGGAGGGCCAGGAGAGACCCAGTACTTC. It yields the protein CASSLAAGGPGETQYF.

In its sample, this clonotype was seen many times. The chain joins TRBV6-6 to TRBJ2-1, with D possibly being TRBD2 (6 bases). This CDR3 region has 13 residues. Trimming cost V 1 base and J 6 bases, with 7 bases left between them. Germline values: CDR1 MNHNY, CDR2 SVGAGI (reference sequence). CDR3 residues: CASSYLLANEQFF. CDR3 nucleotide sequence: TGTGCCAGCAGTTACTTACTAGCCAATGAGCAGTTCTTC.

Remarks on this clonotype: A read error may be the cause here, since a much bigger clone is one base away. CDR3 amino acids: CSVALGQAYEQNF. CDR3 DNA sequence: TGCAGCGTTGCCCTAGGGCAGGCCTACGAGCAGAACTTC. J is TRBJ2-7 and V is TRBV29-1, with D unclear. There are 13 residues in the CDR3. The germline CDR1 and CDR2 sequences are SQVTM and ANQGSEA.